This is a list of T cell receptor beta chains from one sample in a study of cytomegalovirus exposure and HLA in healthy donors. Only in-frame clones appear in the TCRdb table, and some are missing; sequencing was by immunoSEQ multiplex PCR. The data show roughly 140,000 clones, and the top ten clones hold 0.8% to 1%. What was sequenced was PBMCs. These receptors were taken from a male donor in good health and CMV-seronegative. Each CDR3 is given with its conserved first and last residue. D genes are given only for firm matches.

>TRBD1|14|TRBV6-1|TRBJ1-5
CASSKNRGPQPQHF
TGTGCCAGCAGTAAAAACAGGGGGCCTCAGCCCCAGCATTTT
>TRBD2|15|TRBV5-1|TRBJ2-1
CASSFFSGRANEQFF
TGCGCCAGCAGCTTTTTTAGCGGGAGGGCAAATGAGCAGTTCTTC
>NA|14|TRBV5-1|TRBJ1-1
CASSLGGENTEAFF
TGCGCCAGCAGCTTGGGGGGGGAAAACACTGAAGCTTTCTTT
>NA|13|TRBV27|TRBJ2-5
CASSPREAETQYF
TGTGCCAGCAGTCCCCGGGAAGCGGAGACCCAGTACTTC
>NA|15|TRBV19|TRBJ1-1
CASLATNQGNTEAFF
TGTGCCAGTTTGGCCACCAATCAGGGGAACACTGAAGCTTTCTTT
>TRBD2|15|TRBV5-1|TRBJ2-1
CASSLEAGEINEQFF
TGCGCCAGCAGCTTGGAAGCGGGAGAGATTAATGAGCAGTTCTTC
>NA|15|TRBV5-5|TRBJ1-4
CASSLSLGGNEKLFF
TGTGCCAGCAGCTTAAGCCTTGGTGGTAATGAAAAACTGTTTTTT
>NA|13|TRBV6-1|TRBJ1-1
CASSVQGNTEAFF
TGTGCCAGCAGTGTTCAGGGCAACACTGAAGCTTTCTTT
>NA|14|TRBV27|TRBJ2-4
CASSLGLAKNIQYF
TGTGCCAGCAGTTTAGGGCTGGCCAAAAACATTCAGTACTTC
>TRBD1|13|TRBV27|TRBJ1-2
CASRGTGQNGYTF
TGTGCCAGCAGGGGGACAGGGCAGAATGGCTACACCTTC
>TRBD1|15|TRBV4-3|TRBJ1-2
CASSQGTGSNYGYTF
TGCGCCAGCAGCCAAGGGACAGGGAGCAACTATGGCTACACCTTC
>TRBD2|14|TRBV6-5|TRBJ2-5
CASRLSGGRETQYF
TGTGCCAGCAGATTAAGCGGGGGGCGGGAGACCCAGTACTTC
>NA|16|TRBV19|TRBJ2-7
CASSGQRTATSYEQYF
TGTGCCAGTAGTGGCCAGAGGACAGCAACCTCCTACGAGCAGTACTTC
>NA|14|TRBV7-9|TRBJ2-7
CASSEDTFAYEQYF
TGTGCCAGCAGCGAGGACACATTTGCCTACGAGCAGTACTTC
>TRBD1|15|TRBV19|TRBJ1-2
CASKVYPGTDYGYTF
TGTGCCAGTAAGGTTTATCCCGGGACAGACTATGGCTACACCTTC
>NA|14|TRBV6-6|TRBJ1-4
CATSGGGSYEKLFF
TGTGCCACCTCGGGGGGCGGAAGTTATGAAAAACTGTTTTTT
>TRBD2|14|TRBV19|TRBJ2-7
CASSPGGSSYEQYF
TGTGCCAGTAGTCCCGGGGGGAGCTCCTACGAGCAGTACTTC
>TRBD2|15|TRBV10-3|TRBJ2-3
CAIKADGGGTDTQYF
TGTGCCATCAAGGCTGATGGGGGGGGCACAGATACGCAGTATTTT
>TRBD1|16|TRBV6-5|TRBJ2-6
CASSYEDRGGANVLTF
TGTGCCAGCAGTTACGAAGACAGGGGTGGGGCCAACGTCCTGACTTTC
>NA|15|TRBV7-9|TRBJ2-7
CASSGGVGHAYEQYF
TGTGCCAGCAGCGGCGGAGTGGGACACGCTTACGAGCAGTACTTC
>NA|15|TRBV4-2|TRBJ2-7
CASSRGPEGDYEQYF
TGTGCCAGCAGCCGAGGGCCAGAGGGAGACTACGAGCAGTACTTC
>TRBD1|15|TRBV5-1|TRBJ2-2
CASSYRQGNTGELFF
TGCGCCAGCAGCTACCGACAGGGTAACACCGGGGAGCTGTTTTTT
>NA|16|TRBV11-2|TRBJ2-3
CASRTMGTKSTDTQYF
TGTGCCAGCAGGACTATGGGGACAAAAAGCACAGATACGCAGTATTTT
>TRBD2|15|TRBV18|TRBJ2-3
CASSKAGDNPDTQYF
TGTGCCAGCTCAAAAGCGGGGGATAACCCAGATACGCAGTATTTT
>TRBD1|13|TRBV9|TRBJ1-2
CASTQGEDYGYTF
TGTGCCAGCACGCAGGGGGAGGACTATGGCTACACCTTC
>NA|16|TRBV5-1|TRBJ2-3
CASSLASGVITDTQYF
TGCGCCAGCAGCTTGGCTTCGGGAGTAATCACAGATACGCAGTATTTT
>NA|15|TRBV27|TRBJ1-6
CASSPDSFFGSPLHF
TGTGCCAGCAGTCCAGACAGTTTCTTCGGTTCACCCCTCCACTTT
>NA|12|TRBV10-3|TRBJ1-2
CAISESTGLSTF
TGTGCCATCAGTGAGTCGACGGGATTAAGCACCTTC
>NA|12|TRBV6-6|TRBJ2-5
CASWDIGETQYF
TGTGCCAGTTGGGACATCGGAGAGACCCAGTACTTC
>NA|15|TRBV4-1|TRBJ1-1
CASSLWGGGNTEAFF
TGCGCCAGCAGCCTTTGGGGGGGTGGGAACACTGAAGCTTTCTTT
>TRBD1|14|TRBV7-9|TRBJ2-7
CASSLGDSSYEQYF
TGTGCCAGCAGCTTAGGGGACAGCTCCTACGAGCAGTACTTC
>NA|14|TRBV30|TRBJ2-1
CAWRYGSSYNEQFF
TGTGCCTGGCGCTACGGTAGCTCCTACAATGAGCAGTTCTTC
>NA|16|TRBV4-1|TRBJ2-1
CASSQVLGPAASEQFF
TGCGCCAGCAGCCAAGTACTAGGCCCCGCTGCCAGTGAGCAGTTCTTC
>TRBD1|19|TRBV7-9|TRBJ2-5
CASSPPIFTGTGKSETQYF
TGTGCCAGCAGCCCACCGATATTTACCGGGACAGGGAAGTCAGAGACCCAGTACTTC
>TRBD2|15|TRBV27|TRBJ2-7
CASSLWAGGPYEQYF
TGTGCCAGCAGTTTATGGGCGGGAGGGCCTTACGAGCAGTACTTC
>TRBD2|16|TRBV28|TRBJ2-5
CASGSSGTRIQETQYF
TGTGCCAGCGGATCCTCGGGGACTAGAATCCAAGAGACCCAGTACTTC
>NA|14|TRBV28|TRBJ2-2
CATQRPGSTGELFF
TGTGCCACCCAGCGCCCAGGGTCCACCGGGGAGCTGTTTTTT
>NA|16|TRBV18|TRBJ2-5
CASSPPEGARQETQYF
TGTGCCAGCTCACCACCGGAGGGGGCCAGACAAGAGACCCAGTACTTC
>NA|15|TRBV5-7|TRBJ2-5
CASSPDYDLRETQYF
TGTGCCAGCAGCCCGGACTATGATTTAAGAGAGACCCAGTACTTC
>TRBD2|17|TRBV30|TRBJ2-3
CAWSLDVAGGPTDTQYF
TGTGCCTGGAGTTTAGATGTAGCGGGAGGGCCCACAGATACGCAGTATTTT
>TRBD1|16|TRBV7-9|TRBJ2-7
CASSLSDRGFSYEQYF
TGTGCCAGCAGCCTGTCCGACAGGGGCTTTTCCTACGAGCAGTACTTC
>TRBD1|14|TRBV7-8|TRBJ2-7
CASSLIQGAEEQYF
TGTGCCAGCAGCTTAATACAGGGGGCAGAAGAGCAGTACTTC
>TRBD2|15|TRBV5-5|TRBJ2-5
CASVIAGGYQETQYF
TGTGCCAGCGTTATAGCGGGGGGGTACCAAGAGACCCAGTACTTC
>NA|16|TRBV4-3|TRBJ1-2
CASSPIRTDNNYGYTF
TGCGCCAGCAGCCCCATCAGGACAGACAATAACTATGGCTACACCTTC
>NA|17|TRBV4-1|TRBJ2-7
CASSQERGGVLAYEQYF
TGCGCCAGCAGCCAAGAAAGGGGGGGGGTGTTGGCCTACGAGCAGTACTTC
>NA|16|TRBV7-2|TRBJ1-6
CASTGITYRSRSPLHF
TGTGCCAGCACCGGAATCACGTACAGGTCTCGGTCACCCCTCCACTTT
>NA|11|TRBV2|TRBJ1-1
CASSEAIEAFF
TGTGCCAGCAGTGAAGCCATTGAAGCTTTCTTT
>NA|16|TRBV6-5|TRBJ1-2
CASSYSRDKANYGYTF
TGTGCCAGCAGTTACTCGAGAGACAAAGCTAACTATGGCTACACCTTC
>TRBD1|15|TRBV5-6|TRBJ1-3
CASSLQGARGNTIYF
TGTGCCAGCAGCTTACAGGGGGCGCGGGGAAACACCATATATTTT
>TRBD1|15|TRBV5-1|TRBJ1-2
CASSWTGASDYGYTF
TGCGCCAGCAGCTGGACAGGGGCCAGCGACTATGGCTACACCTTC
>TRBD2|18|TRBV4-1|TRBJ2-7
CASSLDHLSGGQTYEQYF
TGCGCCAGCAGCCTGGACCACCTTAGCGGGGGTCAGACCTACGAGCAGTACTTC